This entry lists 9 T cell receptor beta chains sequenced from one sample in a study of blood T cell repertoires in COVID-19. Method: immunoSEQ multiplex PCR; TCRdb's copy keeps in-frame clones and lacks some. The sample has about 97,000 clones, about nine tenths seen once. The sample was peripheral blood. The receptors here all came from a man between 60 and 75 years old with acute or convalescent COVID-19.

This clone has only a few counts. CDR3 nucleotide sequence: TGTGCCAGCAGCTACAGGGTTCGTGGCACCGGGGAGCTGTTTTTT. This encodes CASSYRVRGTGELFF. The chain links TRBV7-9 to TRBJ2-2, with a possible D match to TRBD1 (6 bases). This CDR3 contains 15 residues. Trimming took 4 bases from V and 4 from J, leaving 13 bases between them. Germline V CDR1 and CDR2: SEHNR, FQNEAQ (reference sequence).

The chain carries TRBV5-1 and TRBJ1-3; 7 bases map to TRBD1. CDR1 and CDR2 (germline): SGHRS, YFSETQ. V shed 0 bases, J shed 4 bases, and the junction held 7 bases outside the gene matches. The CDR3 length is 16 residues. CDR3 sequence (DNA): TGCGCCAGCAGCTTGGGGGCGACAGGGACCGGAAACACCATATATTTT. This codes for CASSLGATGTGNTIYF. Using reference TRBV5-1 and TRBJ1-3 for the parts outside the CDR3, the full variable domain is KAGVTQTPRYLIKTRGQQVTLSCSPISGHRSVSWYQQTPGQGLQFLFEYFSETQRNKGNFPGRFSGRQFSNSRSEMNVSTLELGDSALYLCASSLGATGTGNTIYFGEGSWLTVV.

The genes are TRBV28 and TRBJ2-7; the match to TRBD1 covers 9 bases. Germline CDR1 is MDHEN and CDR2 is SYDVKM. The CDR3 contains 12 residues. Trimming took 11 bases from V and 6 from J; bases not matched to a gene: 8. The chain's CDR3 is CASWDREGEQYV. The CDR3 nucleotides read TGTGCCTCTTGGGACAGGGAGGGCGAGCAGTACGTC.

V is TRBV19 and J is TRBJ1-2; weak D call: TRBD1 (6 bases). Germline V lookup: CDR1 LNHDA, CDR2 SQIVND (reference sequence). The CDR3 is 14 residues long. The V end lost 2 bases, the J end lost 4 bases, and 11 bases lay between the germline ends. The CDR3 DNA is TGTGCCAGTAGTATAAGGAACAGGGTCTATGGCTACACCTTC. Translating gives CASSIRNRVYGYTF.

The CDR3 is CASTIGGRTGGLYGYTF. For the CDR3, the DNA is TGTGCCAGCACCATAGGGGGTCGGACAGGGGGACTCTATGGCTACACCTTC. The chain is built from TRBV7-2 and TRBJ1-2; 10 positions agree with TRBD1. V was clipped by 7 bases and J by 4 bases; unmatched bases: 15. The CDR3 contains 17 residues. In germline, CDR1 is SGHTA, CDR2 FQGNSA.

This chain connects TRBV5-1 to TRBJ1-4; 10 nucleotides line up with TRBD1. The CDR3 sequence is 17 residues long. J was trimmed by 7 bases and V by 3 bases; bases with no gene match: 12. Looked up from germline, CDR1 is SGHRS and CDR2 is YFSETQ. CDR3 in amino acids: CASSSGQGTPGGEKLFF. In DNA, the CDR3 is TGCGCCAGCAGCTCGGGACAGGGGACACCGGGGGGTGAAAAACTGTTTTTT.

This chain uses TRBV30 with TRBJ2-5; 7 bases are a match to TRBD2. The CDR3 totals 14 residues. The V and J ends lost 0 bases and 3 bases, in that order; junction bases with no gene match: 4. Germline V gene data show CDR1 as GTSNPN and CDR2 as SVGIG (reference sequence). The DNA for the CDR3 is TGTGCCTGGAGTGTCGGAGCGGGGAAAGAGACCCAGTACTTC. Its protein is CAWSVGAGKETQYF. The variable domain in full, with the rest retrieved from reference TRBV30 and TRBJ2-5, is SQTIHQWPATLVQPVGSPLSLECTVEGTSNPNLYWYRQAAGRGLQLLFYSVGIGQISSEVPQNLSASRPQDRQFILSSKKLLLSDSGFYLCAWSVGAGKETQYFGPGTRLLVL.

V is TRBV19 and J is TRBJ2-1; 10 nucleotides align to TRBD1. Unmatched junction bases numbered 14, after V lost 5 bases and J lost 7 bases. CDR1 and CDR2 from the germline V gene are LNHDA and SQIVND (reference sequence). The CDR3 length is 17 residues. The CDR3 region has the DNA TGTGCCAGTAGTGCTCCCCGTCGACAGGGGGCTTGGAATGAGCAGTTCTTC. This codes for CASSAPRRQGAWNEQFF.

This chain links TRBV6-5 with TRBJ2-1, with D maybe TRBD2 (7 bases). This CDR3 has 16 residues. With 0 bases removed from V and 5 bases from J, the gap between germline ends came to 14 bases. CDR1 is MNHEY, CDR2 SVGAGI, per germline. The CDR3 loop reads CASSYSSGTLNNEQFF. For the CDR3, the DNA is TGTGCCAGCAGTTACTCGAGCGGGACATTAAACAATGAGCAGTTCTTC.